This TCR beta chain originates from a study of CD8+CD57+ T cells in acquired aplastic anemia. Note on this clonotype: The antigen remains unidentified.

V was cut by 2 bases and J by 1 base, with 12 bases left in between. CDR3 length: 16 amino acids. From germline, CDR1 is ENHRY and CDR2 SYGVKD. Study-wide results and limits: Over 25 shared CD8+ CDR3s appeared highly expressed within patients' immunodominant clones. The CD8+ Simpson's diversity of patients and controls was not significantly different.

Previously, flow cytometry had revealed CD8+CD57+ cell expansion in the patients chosen for sequencing. CDR3 and TCR beta VDJ profiling relied on a genomic DNA template. TCRdb reanalysed the reads using MiXCR and keeps one entry per CDR3 protein. Among 80,000 to 100,000 distinct CDR3 sequences, less than 75% were seen once, and the ten largest hold 65%. This TCR derives from a human donor with aplastic anemia. Input material: sorted CD4+, CD8+, or CD8+CD57+ T cells (not recorded which) from PBMCs. This chain connects TRBV10-3 to TRBJ1-5, with D unresolved. The CDR3 spells CAISERGRTSNQPQHF. CDR3 nucleotide sequence: TGTGCCATCAGTGAGCGGGGAAGGACGAGCAATCAGCCCCAGCATTTT.